This TCR beta chain emerged from a study of T cell repertoires in ileal Crohn's disease. Overall study: Median disease duration was approximately eight years; around 35% smoked at surgery. MI samples are biopsies from the surgical specimen's proximal margin.

Whole-study findings and limits: Compared with CD4 T cells, sorted CD8 cells carried more expanded clones.

The assay was immunoSEQ multiplex PCR, and TCRdb's table has in-frame clones only and misses some. The sample has fewer than 2,500 clones, roughly 90% seen once. Worth noting for this clone: Its antigen is currently unknown.

Germline V lookup: CDR1 SGHNT, CDR2 YENEEA. V was clipped by 5 bases and J by 2 bases; unmatched bases: 6. The CDR3 is 14 amino acids. Time point reported: proximal margin of the surgical specimen (macroscopically non-inflamed). The origin of this receptor is an adult with Crohn's disease. Sequencing input: ileal tissue. This rearrangement joins TRBV11-3 to TRBJ2-7; TRBD1 aligns across 7 bases. The CDR3 DNA follows: TGTGCCAGCAGCCAAACAGGGGTAGCCTACGAGCAGTACTTC. It codes for CASSQTGVAYEQYF. The full variable domain, its missing parts supplied by reference TRBV11-3 and TRBJ2-7, is EAGVVQSPRYKIIEKKQPVAFWCNPISGHNTLYWYLQNLGQGPELLIRYENEEAVDDSQLPKDRFSAERLKGVDSTLKIQPAELGDSAVYLCASSQTGVAYEQYFGPGTRLTVT.